This TCR beta chain originates from a study of cytomegalovirus exposure and HLA in healthy donors. PCR involved 60 Vbeta and 13 Jbeta primers. Profiled with immunoSEQ multiplex PCR; TCRdb holds only in-frame clones, not every one. The sample lists around 130,000 clones, approximately 85% occurring once. Trimming shortened V by 4 bases and J by 4 bases, and 11 bases separated the two germline ends. This CDR3 is 13 amino acids long. Germline V gene sequence: CDR1 MNHNS, CDR2 SASEGT. The chain carries TRBV6-1 and TRBJ2-7, with TRBD1 as a possible D gene (6 bases). The receptor comes from a woman between 25 and 40 years old in good health and CMV-seropositive. Sample: PBMCs. The CDR3 sequence: CASSAGTRYEQYF. The CDR3 DNA reads as TGTGCCAGCAGTGCCGGGACAAGGTACGAGCAGTACTTC.